This T cell receptor beta chain was captured by sequencing in a study of T cells in Graves' hyperthyroidism and ophthalmopathy. This CDR3 is 14 amino acids long. Trimming removed 0 bases from V and 5 bases from J, with 13 bases in between. CDR1 is DFQATT, CDR2 SNEGSKA, per germline (reference sequence). PBMCs were sourced from roughly 9.1 ml fresh peripheral blood. Amplified TCR beta CDR3 regions derived from RNA transcripts. First-round RT-PCR of the TCR CDR3 relied on the HTBI primer set. MiXCR, run by TCRdb on the multiplex PCR reads, gives a single entry per CDR3 protein. The repertoire holds about 640,000 distinct CDR3 sequences, with around 21% as singletons.

The chain is built from TRBV20-1 and TRBJ1-1; no firm D call. What was sequenced was blood. The clonotype originates from a man under 40 with Graves' ophthalmopathy. CDR3 DNA: TGCAGTGCTAGAGATAGAAGGGTAGGAACTGAAGCTTTCTTT. Encoded protein: CSARDRRVGTEAFF.